These 24 T cell receptor beta chains share one sample of origin, sequenced in a study of PD-1 blockade in classical Hodgkin lymphoma. Exposure to brentuximab vedotin varied, and each patient had relapsed following autologous stem cell transplantation. Assay used: immunoSEQ multiplex PCR; TCRdb lists only in-frame clones, some missing. Here the sample spans approximately 2,000 clones, about four fifths being singletons. Material: peripheral blood mononuclear cells (PBMCs), obtained at baseline. The receptors originated from a human donor with classical Hodgkin lymphoma.

The chain has TRBV4-2 and TRBJ2-5; 12 bases line up with TRBD1. Unmatched junction bases numbered 7, after V lost 6 bases and J lost 5 bases. Germline values: CDR1 LGHNA, CDR2 YNFKEQ. The CDR3 loop spans 15 amino acids. CDR3 coding DNA: TGTGCCAGCAGTTCGGGACAGGGGGCTCTGGAGACCCAGTACTTC. This sequence encodes CASSSGQGALETQYF.

The J gene is TRBJ1-2, the V gene TRBV4-2; TRBD1 is a possible D gene (6 bases). The ends were cut back, 0 bases at V and 2 bases at J, with 13 bases in the middle. Germline loops: CDR1 LGHNA, CDR2 YNFKEQ. This CDR3 is built from 16 residues. The CDR3 DNA is TGTGCCAGCAGCCAAGATTGGGGGGGCGGAAACTATGGCTACACCTTC. Protein product: CASSQDWGGGNYGYTF.

V and J are TRBV7-2 and TRBJ2-2; D uncertain. Germline CDR1 and CDR2: SGHTA and FQGNSA. CDR3 length equals 13 residues. V gave up 1 base and J gave up 5 bases, with 5 bases separating them. Here the CDR3 reads CASSLVLTGELFF. The CDR3 nucleotides are TGTGCCAGCAGCTTAGTCTTAACCGGGGAGCTGTTTTTT. Full variable domain (rest looked up from reference TRBV7-2 and TRBJ2-2): GAGVSQSPSNKVTEKGKDVELRCDPISGHTALYWYRQSLGQGLEFLIYFQGNSAPDKSGLPSDRFSAERTGGSVSTLTIQRTQQEDSAVYLCASSLVLTGELFFGEGSRLTVL.

The chain uses TRBV7-2 and TRBJ1-5; the D is unclear. V was cut by 1 base and J by 4 bases, with 8 bases left in between. The CDR3 loop spans 14 amino acids. Germline assignment: CDR1 SGHTA and CDR2 FQGNSA. CDR3 in amino acids: CASSLVRGNQPQHF. CDR3 nucleotide sequence: TGTGCCAGCAGCTTAGTACGGGGTAATCAGCCCCAGCATTTT.

The rearrangement uses TRBV4-2 and TRBJ2-7; a possible D gene is TRBD1 (6 bases). V was trimmed by 0 bases and J by 7 bases, leaving 10 bases between them. Germline V gene sequence: CDR1 LGHNA, CDR2 YNFKEQ. The CDR3 is 13 residues long. This chain's CDR3 is CASSQDTQGEQYF. In nucleotides, the CDR3 is TGTGCCAGCAGCCAAGATACCCAGGGGGAGCAGTACTTC.

This chain joins TRBV10-1 and TRBJ1-3; no clear D gene. There are 17 residues in the CDR3. The germline V gene encodes CDR1 WNHNN and CDR2 SYGVQD (reference sequence). Between the trimmed V and J ends, which lost 0 bases and 4 bases, there was a span of 16 bases. The CDR3, as DNA: TGCGCCAGCAGTGAGTCGGATCGGGTAACTGCCGGAAACACCATATATTTT. Protein sequence: CASSESDRVTAGNTIYF.

This clone was seen a handful of times. The rearrangement joins TRBV4-2 to TRBJ1-2, with 7 bases identical to TRBD1. The junction had 11 bases not matched to a gene; V was cut back by 0 bases and J by 4 bases. This CDR3 has 17 amino acids. Germline V gene lookup returns CDR1 LGHNA and CDR2 YNFKEQ. CDR3 DNA sequence: TGTGCCAGCAGCCAAGATAGTACCTCAGGGGGGCTCTATGGCTACACCTTC. Protein product: CASSQDSTSGGLYGYTF.

V and J are TRBV19 and TRBJ1-5; TRBD1 matches at 10 bases. This CDR3 is 14 amino acids long. With V trimmed by 11 bases and J by 0 bases, 4 bases remained unmatched. Looked up from germline, CDR1 is LNHDA and CDR2 is SQIVND (reference sequence). The CDR3 DNA follows: TGTGCCGGAGGGACAGGGGATAGCAATCAGCCCCAGCATTTT. Translated, it gives CAGGTGDSNQPQHF.

The chain joins TRBV6-5 to TRBJ2-7, with 7 positions matching TRBD1. V dropped 2 bases and J dropped 5; count of bases not matched to a gene: 9. The CDR3 length is 15 residues. Per germline, CDR1 MNHEY and CDR2 SVGAGI. The CDR3 DNA reads as TGTGCCAGCAGTTACGGGAGACAGGGTACCCACGAGCAGTACTTC. Protein sequence: CASSYGRQGTHEQYF.

The chain couples TRBV7-2 to TRBJ1-1; a weak D match, TRBD1 (6 bases). The CDR3 has 15 residues. From germline, CDR1 is SGHTA and CDR2 FQGNSA. Trimming took 6 bases from V and 0 from J, leaving 14 bases between them. CDR3 region: CASRQRTGLNTEAFF. CDR3 bases: TGTGCCAGCAGACAAAGAACAGGGCTGAACACTGAAGCTTTCTTT.

The chain has TRBV2 and TRBJ2-2; D remains ambiguous. CDR3 length: 13 residues. Germline V CDR1 and CDR2: SNHLY, FYNNEI. Trimming took off 7 bases at V and 5 bases at J, with 11 bases between the two ends. DNA of the CDR3: TGTGCCAGCAACCTGAAGTTAACCGGGGAGCTGTTTTTT. The encoded protein is CASNLKLTGELFF.

This clone appeared a single time. At one end the junction does not follow the germline gene, possibly because of a read error. The V call is TRBV6-6, the J call TRBJ2-7; 10 bases agree with TRBD2. CDR1 is MNHNY and CDR2 is SVGAGI in the germline V gene (reference sequence). The CDR3 loop spans 11 amino acids. The CDR3 DNA reads as TGTGCCAGCAGTTCCGGGACTAGCGATAACTTC. This translates into CASSSGTSDNF.

This clone was found once. The V and J genes are TRBV6-5 and TRBJ1-1, with D perhaps matching TRBD1 (5 bases). CDR1 MNHEY and CDR2 SVGAGI come from the germline V gene. Trimming stripped 1 base from V and 4 bases from J, with 10 bases between. The CDR3 covers 14 residues. The CDR3, as DNA: TGTGCCAGCAGTTACTTCCAGGGAGCCACTGAAGCTTTCTTT. Protein: CASSYFQGATEAFF.

This chain connects TRBV30 to TRBJ2-7; no reliable D call. Between the trimmed V and J ends, which lost 5 bases and 3 bases, there was a span of 11 bases. The CDR3 contains 12 residues. The V gene's germline CDR1 is GTSNPN and CDR2 SVGIG (reference sequence). The CDR3 here is CAWGYSDYEQYF. CDR3 in DNA: TGTGCCTGGGGTTACAGTGACTACGAGCAGTACTTC.

V is TRBV5-6 and J is TRBJ1-2, with 7 bases that match TRBD1. Germline V lookup: CDR1 SGHDT, CDR2 YYEEEE. J lost 4 bases, V lost 4 bases, and 4 bases had no gene match. The CDR3 sequence is 13 residues long. Written as DNA, the CDR3 is TGTGCCAGCAGCCTGGGACAGCTCTATGGCTACACCTTC. Its translation: CASSLGQLYGYTF.

In regard to this clone: At one of its ends the junction is not consistent with the germline gene, which may arise from a read error. Other nucleotide sequences in the sample specify the same CDR3. The V gene is TRBV7-2, the J gene TRBJ2-1; 8 nucleotides align to TRBD2. The CDR3 runs 17 residues. Germline V CDR1 and CDR2: SGHTA, FQGNSA. This chain's CDR3 is CASSLAALASGGYEQFF. Here the CDR3 DNA reads TGTGCCAGCAGCCTAGCCGCTCTGGCCAGCGGGGGCTATGAGCAGTTCTTC. Full variable domain (rest looked up from reference TRBV7-2 and TRBJ2-1): GAGVSQSPSNKVTEKGKDVELRCDPISGHTALYWYRQSLGQGLEFLIYFQGNSAPDKSGLPSDRFSAERTGGSVSTLTIQRTQQEDSAVYLCASSLAALASGGYEQFFGPGTRLTVL.

V and J are TRBV7-8 and TRBJ1-2, with D perhaps TRBD1 (6 bases). Germline CDR1 and CDR2: SGHVS and FQNEAQ. Trimming pared 1 base from V and 3 bases from J, leaving 9 bases between. This CDR3 spans 14 amino acids. As DNA, the CDR3 is TGTGCCAGCAGCTTAGTCGGGGGGCACTATGGCTACACCTTC. Translation: CASSLVGGHYGYTF.

This chain links TRBV7-2 with TRBJ1-1; no reliable D call. The CDR3 has 14 residues. V lost 3 bases, J lost 7 bases, and 15 bases lay in between. Germline assignment: CDR1 SGHTA and CDR2 FQGNSA. DNA for the CDR3: TGTGCCAGCAGCTTCCTCGGAACCCCAGGTGAAGCTTTCTTT. Translation: CASSFLGTPGEAFF.

This clone is a singleton in its sample. The chain is built from TRBV7-2 and TRBJ2-7; possibly TRBD1 for D (6 bases). This CDR3 is 13 amino acids long. V lost 1 base, J lost 4 bases, and 8 bases lay in between. Germline lookup yields CDR1 SGHTA and CDR2 FQGNSA. This CDR3 reads CASSLVGQYEQYF. The CDR3, as DNA: TGTGCCAGCAGCTTAGTCGGACAGTACGAGCAGTACTTC.

The V and J genes are TRBV10-3 and TRBJ1-1, with TRBD1 as a possible D gene (5 bases). Germline CDR1 ENHRY, CDR2 SYGVKD. The CDR3 is 13 residues long. Trimming took off 7 bases at V and 5 bases at J, with 14 bases between the two ends. This chain's CDR3 is CAITPTRGTEAFF. The CDR3 coding sequence is TGTGCCATCACACCTACTCGGGGGACTGAAGCTTTCTTT.

This clone was seen a single time. The rearrangement joins TRBV5-6 to TRBJ2-3; D remains ambiguous. Germline V CDR1 and CDR2: SGHDT, YYEEEE. The CDR3 is 14 residues long. The ends were cut back, 0 bases at V and 3 bases at J, with 8 bases in the middle. The CDR3 loop is CASSLVHGTDTQYF. In DNA, the CDR3 is TGTGCCAGCAGCTTGGTCCATGGGACAGATACGCAGTATTTT.

In nucleotides, the CDR3 is TGTGCCAGTAGTATCCGGGCGGGGAGGACAGATACGCAGTATTTT. Amino acid sequence: CASSIRAGRTDTQYF. V is TRBV19 and J is TRBJ2-3, with D possibly being TRBD2 (6 bases). The germline V gene has CDR1 LNHDA and CDR2 SQIVND (reference sequence). V was trimmed by 3 bases and J by 3 bases, leaving 13 bases between them. This CDR3 contains 15 residues.

J is TRBJ2-3 and V is TRBV14; D call uncertain. Germline values: CDR1 SGHDN, CDR2 FVKESK. The V gene lost 5 bases and the J gene lost 4 bases, with 7 bases spanning the gap. The CDR3 consists of 12 residues. CDR3 coding DNA: TGTGCCAGCAGCAGGGCCGCAGATACGCAGTATTTT. Its protein product is CASSRAADTQYF.

The V gene is TRBV6-5, the J gene TRBJ2-3, with D unresolved. V shed 2 bases and J shed 3 bases, with 6 bases lying between them. The germline V gene encodes CDR1 MNHEY and CDR2 SVGAGI. The CDR3 sequence is 13 residues long. DNA of the CDR3: TGTGCCAGCAGTTACGTGAGGACAGATACGCAGTATTTT. Its translation: CASSYVRTDTQYF.